Sequencing of this T cell receptor beta chain was carried out in a study of OX40 agonist ivuxolimab in advanced cancers. General notes on the study: The costimulatory receptor OX40 (CD134) was targeted by ivuxolimab, a fully human IgG2 agonistic monoclonal antibody. Intravenous ivuxolimab was administered to patients every 2 weeks at six dose levels: 0.01, 0.1, 0.3, 1.5, 3 and 10 mg/kg. Among the approximately 50 dose-escalation patients, around 19 had hepatocellular carcinoma, some 15 melanoma, 9 renal cell carcinoma and 9 head and neck cancer. The dose-escalation cohort was 82.7% male with a mean age of roughly 62 years, ranging from about 20 to 85. Prior anti-PD-1, anti-PD-L1 or anti-CTLA-4 therapy was permitted, and checkpoint inhibitors had been received by roughly 42% of dose-escalation patients. Partial responses were achieved by three dose-escalation patients, of whom one had hepatocellular carcinoma and two had cutaneous melanoma. Peripheral TCRbeta sequencing aimed to test whether ivuxolimab altered TCR sequence diversity and caused clonal T-cell expansion. The paper describes the monotherapy dose-escalation part (N ≈ 51 patients) of the phase I trial of ivuxolimab.

Points the paper makes about the study in general: At doses from 0.1 to 3.0 mg/kg, clonal expansion was seen in both CD4+ and CD8+ blood T cells between baseline and week 6. After ivuxolimab, expanded clones were on average more numerous among CD8+ T cells than among CD4+ T cells. The antigen specificity of the peripheral T cells that underwent clonal expansion was not determined. In the 0.1-3.0 mg/kg groups, partial responders had among the lowest normalized peripheral clonal expansion, particularly in CD8+ T cells. Low levels of normalized T-cell clonal expansion were also seen in some patients who did not respond.

As regards this clone: Its target antigen remains unknown. No clone much larger than this one lies a single base away; base qualities are absent.

The CDR3 goes from the cysteine to the phenylalanine over 15 residues. Only CDR3 DNA remains: 45 bases, in frame from the first base. V is pared back by 5 bases and J by 6 bases, with 17 bases lying between the germline termini. Taken from the germline V gene, the CDR1 and CDR2 loops are SGHTA and FQGNSA. Patients with autoimmune disease history or receiving systemic immunosuppression were excluded from the trial. In every dose cohort, peripheral blood was drawn for TCR sequencing at baseline, cycle 4 day 1, and cycle 7 day 1. The samples were taken from a phase I, first-in-human, multicenter, open-label dose-escalation trial of ivuxolimab. The trial enrolled adults with locally advanced or metastatic head and neck squamous cell, hepatocellular, melanoma or renal cell carcinoma. Before TCR sequencing, CD4+ T cells and CD8+ T cells were sorted from peripheral blood as separate populations. To sequence the TCRbeta CDR3 region, genomic DNA was isolated from the sorted cells. The immunoSEQ Assay was used for sequencing of TCRbeta CDR3 regions. TCRdb carries this immuneACCESS record with in-frame sequences only. Its versions omit some clonotypes, under half of them owing to an unresolved V gene in the studies checked, with the rest unexplained. The sample records 70,000 or so clones, less than 90% of which are singletons. The biggest ten clones account for around 0.8% of the sample.

Sequenced material: CD4+ or CD8+ T cells sorted from blood, taken in a trial of the OX40 agonist ivuxolimab. The source is an adult with an advanced solid tumor such as melanoma, head and neck, liver or kidney cancer. The rearrangement combines TRBV7-2 with TRBJ1-5, with TRBD1 perhaps the D gene, on 5 matching bases. The CDR3 corresponds to CASSPRVGGGQPQHF. The bases are TGTGCCAGCAGCCCTAGGGTGGGGGGAGGTCAGCCCCAGCATTTT. With the portions outside the CDR3 filled from the reference TRBV7-2 and TRBJ1-5 genes, the complete variable region becomes GAGVSQSPSNKVTEKGKDVELRCDPISGHTALYWYRQSLGQGLEFLIYFQGNSAPDKSGLPSDRFSAERTGGSVSTLTIQRTQQEDSAVYLCASSPRVGGGQPQHFGDGTRLSIL.